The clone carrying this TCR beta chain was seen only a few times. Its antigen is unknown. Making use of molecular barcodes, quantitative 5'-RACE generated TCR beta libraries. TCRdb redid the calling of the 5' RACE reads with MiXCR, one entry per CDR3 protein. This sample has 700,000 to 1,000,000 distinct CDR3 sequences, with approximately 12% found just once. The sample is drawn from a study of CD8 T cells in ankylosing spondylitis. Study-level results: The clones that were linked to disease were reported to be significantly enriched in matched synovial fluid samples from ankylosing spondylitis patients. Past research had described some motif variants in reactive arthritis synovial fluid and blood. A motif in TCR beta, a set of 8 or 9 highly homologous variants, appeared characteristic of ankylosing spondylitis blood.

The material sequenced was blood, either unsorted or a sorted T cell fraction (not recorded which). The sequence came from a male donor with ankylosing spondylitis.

The CDR3 DNA follows: TGCAGTGCTACCCTGGCCCCGGGACTAGGGCCCAGTACAGATACGCAGTATTTT. Protein product: CSATLAPGLGPSTDTQYF. The chain couples TRBV20-1 to TRBJ2-3; 8 positions agree with TRBD2. CDR1 and CDR2 (germline): DFQATT, SNEGSKA (reference sequence). The CDR3 sequence is 18 residues long. The junction had 18 bases not matched to a gene; V was cut back by 4 bases and J by 3 bases.